The clone carrying this T cell receptor (beta chain) is labeled as large. The antigen is undetermined. The repertoire was sequenced with immunoSEQ multiplex PCR; TCRdb's copy has only in-frame clones and lacks some. The sample has about 8,200 clones, 75% to 85% seen once. Patients had resection in Japan or China between about 2014 and 2018. Each case's diagnosis was confirmed by two pathologists on H&E. The data belong to a study of immune evolution from preneoplasia to lung adenocarcinoma. Study-wide results and caveats: Normal lung had highest clonality; later lesions appeared denser, more diverse. Top clone frequencies peaked in normal lung, apparently declining through invasive adenocarcinoma.

CDR1 SEHNR and CDR2 FQNEAQ come from the germline V gene (reference sequence). Trimming stripped 10 bases from V and 2 bases from J, with 14 bases between. The CDR3 is 13 amino acids. The chain couples TRBV7-9 to TRBJ1-1; D may be TRBD1 (5 bases). The sequenced sample consisted of FFPE adjacent normal lung tissue. This TCR was sampled from a person aged 55 to 79 with lung adenocarcinoma. This CDR3 is CATAAGSNTEAFF. CDR3 DNA: TGTGCCACAGCCGCAGGGTCTAACACTGAAGCTTTCTTT.